The 23 T cell receptor beta chains below come from one sample, sequenced in a study of blood T cell repertoires in COVID-19. Profiled with immunoSEQ multiplex PCR; TCRdb holds only in-frame clones, not every one. In the table there are 250,000 to 350,000 clones, around 90% of which are singletons. The sample comprised PBMCs or T cells enriched from blood (not recorded which). These receptors all come from a woman in her 50s who had recovered from COVID-19.

The CDR3 protein is CASGLGQGGGYTF. In DNA, the CDR3 is TGTGCTAGTGGTTTGGGCCAGGGAGGCGGCTACACCTTC. The rearrangement joins TRBV12-5 to TRBJ1-2; tentatively, D is TRBD1 (5 bases). Germline CDR1 and CDR2: LGHNT and FRNRAP. V lost 1 base and J 8 bases, leaving 11 bases between the germline ends. This CDR3 region has 13 residues.

This sequence joins TRBV6-4 and TRBJ2-3, with a weak D call TRBD2 (5 bases). The ends were cut back, 3 bases at V and 0 bases at J, with 7 bases in the middle. The V gene's germline CDR1 is MRHNA and CDR2 SNTAGT. This CDR3 region has 14 residues. Written as DNA, the CDR3 is TGTGCCAGCAGTGAGTCGGGAAGCACAGATACGCAGTATTTT. As protein: CASSESGSTDTQYF.

J is TRBJ1-4 and V is TRBV28; D is uncertain. The CDR3 loop spans 16 amino acids. V dropped 2 bases and J dropped 0 bases, with 10 bases sitting between them. Germline loops: CDR1 MDHEN, CDR2 SYDVKM. The CDR3 reads CASSLIEKSTNEKLFF. CDR3 sequence (DNA): TGTGCCAGCAGTTTAATCGAGAAATCAACTAATGAAAAACTGTTTTTT. Filled out from reference TRBV28 and TRBJ1-4, the complete variable domain reads DVKVTQSSRYLVKRTGEKVFLECVQDMDHENMFWYRQDPGLGLRLIYFSYDVKMKEKGDIPEGYSVSREKKERFSLILESASTNQTSMYLCASSLIEKSTNEKLFFGSGTQLSVL.

For the CDR3, the DNA is TGCGCCAGCAGCTCTACCGGGACTAGCTCTGGCGGGGAGCTGTTTTTT. Translating it yields CASSSTGTSSGGELFF. V and J are TRBV5-1 and TRBJ2-2; 9 positions match TRBD2. V was clipped by 3 bases and J by 7 bases; unmatched bases: 10. Germline V gene data show CDR1 as SGHRS and CDR2 as YFSETQ. This CDR3 has 16 residues.

The chain links TRBV6-6 to TRBJ1-6, with 8 positions matching TRBD1. Trimming cost V 6 bases and J 9 bases; bases outside gene matches: 10. The CDR3 spans 15 residues. The germline CDR1 and CDR2 sequences are MNHNY and SVGAGI (reference sequence). The CDR3 bases are TGTGCCAGCAGGCCCGGGACAGGACGGGCTTCACCCCTCCACTTT. Its protein is CASRPGTGRASPLHF.

The chain has TRBV28 and TRBJ2-7; TRBD1 matches at 9 bases. V shed 2 bases, J shed 3 bases, and the junction held 2 bases outside the gene matches. The CDR3 has 14 amino acids. Per the germline V gene, CDR1 is MDHEN and CDR2 is SYDVKM. In DNA, the CDR3 is TGTGCCAGCAGTTTACCGGGACAGGGCTACGAGCAGTACTTC. Translation gives CASSLPGQGYEQYF.

The genes are TRBV4-3 and TRBJ2-7; D gene ambiguous. The CDR3 runs 14 residues. The germline CDR1 and CDR2 sequences are LGHNA and YSLEER. With 4 bases removed from V and 0 bases from J, the gap between germline ends came to 10 bases. The CDR3 region has the DNA TGCGCCAGCAGCCCATACAGCCGCTCCTACGAGCAGTACTTC. It translates to CASSPYSRSYEQYF.

J is TRBJ1-2 and V is TRBV6-5, with no clear D. The V and J ends lost 6 bases and 8 bases respectively, with 10 bases between them. There are 11 residues in the CDR3. CDR1 and CDR2 (germline): MNHEY, SVGAGI. The CDR3 DNA reads TGTGCCAGCAGCGAGGGCTCCGGCTACACCTTC. Protein product: CASSEGSGYTF.

The chain is built from TRBV7-9 and TRBJ1-2; TRBD1 matches at 7 bases. V shed 5 bases and J 10 bases; nucleotides not matched to a gene: 19. The CDR3 extends over 16 amino acids. Per germline, CDR1 SEHNR and CDR2 FQNEAQ (reference sequence). The CDR3 DNA follows: TGTGCCAGCAGCCCCCCTAATTTCGGACAGGATGGGGACTACACCTTC. The encoded protein is CASSPPNFGQDGDYTF. The full variable domain, completed using reference TRBV7-9 and TRBJ1-2, is DTGVSQNPRHKITKRGQNVTFRCDPISEHNRLYWYRQTLGQGPEFLTYFQNEAQLEKSRLLSDRFSAERPKGSFSTLEIQRTEQGDSAMYLCASSPPNFGQDGDYTFGSGTRLTVV.

The rearrangement links TRBV7-2 to TRBJ2-5; D unclear. V was pared by 5 bases and J by 5 bases, with 15 bases between. CDR1 SGHTA and CDR2 FQGNSA come from the germline V gene. The CDR3 extends over 14 amino acids. As DNA, the CDR3 is TGTGCCAGCAGCAACTCAGAACTATGGGAGACCCAGTACTTC. As protein: CASSNSELWETQYF.

The chain links TRBV28 to TRBJ2-1; TRBD1 agrees at 10 bases. The germline gives CDR1 MDHEN, CDR2 SYDVKM. The ends lost 0 bases at V and 10 bases at J; junction bases unmatched: 9. This CDR3 is 16 amino acids long. The CDR3 sequence: CASSLWSGDRGLEQFF. The CDR3 coding sequence is TGTGCCAGCAGTTTATGGTCAGGGGACAGGGGTCTGGAGCAGTTCTTC.

V usage is TRBV11-2 and J usage is TRBJ1-5; no clear D gene. The V end lost 3 bases, the J end lost 6 bases, and 9 bases lay between the germline ends. The CDR3 spans 13 residues. Germline values: CDR1 SGHAT, CDR2 FQNNGV. In DNA, the CDR3 is TGTGCCAGCAGCTTTTCGGGGTTTCAGCCCCAGCATTTT. The encoded protein is CASSFSGFQPQHF.

This clone was detected only a few times. This chain joins TRBV11-2 and TRBJ2-1; TRBD2 aligns across 11 bases. The germline gives CDR1 SGHAT, CDR2 FQNNGV. The V gene end was trimmed by 1 base and the J gene end by 6 bases; junction bases not matched to a gene: 2. This CDR3 region has 15 residues. In DNA, the CDR3 is TGTGCCAGCAGCTTAGGTAGCGGGAGGGGCAATGAGCAGTTCTTC. Translation: CASSLGSGRGNEQFF.

The genes are TRBV2 and TRBJ1-2; possible D gene TRBD1, 5 bases. The CDR3 length is 13 residues. Per the germline V gene, CDR1 is SNHLY and CDR2 is FYNNEI. The ends were cut back, 6 bases at V and 4 bases at J, with 12 bases in the middle. CDR3 in DNA: TGTGCCAGCAGGGTTGGACAAGGCTATGGCTACACCTTC. This encodes CASRVGQGYGYTF.

This clone was recorded only once. The chain links TRBV13 to TRBJ1-5; the match to TRBD1 covers 7 bases. CDR1 and CDR2 from the germline V gene are PRHDT and FYEKMQ (reference sequence). This CDR3 spans 14 amino acids. V shed 5 bases, J shed 4 bases, and the junction held 5 bases outside the gene matches. The CDR3 DNA sequence: TGTGCCAGCAGCCGCAGGGGGACTAATCAGCCCCAGCATTTT. It is translated as CASSRRGTNQPQHF.

The chain links TRBV18 to TRBJ2-2; D may be TRBD2 (5 bases). CDR3 length equals 16 residues. V lost 3 bases and J 4 bases, leaving 15 bases between the germline ends. Germline CDR1 KGHSH, CDR2 LQKENI. CDR3 amino acids: CASSPPDSSSTGELFF. CDR3 sequence (DNA): TGTGCCAGCTCACCCCCGGACTCTTCGAGCACCGGGGAGCTGTTTTTT.

The J gene is TRBJ2-1, the V gene TRBV27; no clear D gene. Germline CDR1 MNHEY, CDR2 SMNVEV (reference sequence). Trimming pared 3 bases from V and 7 bases from J, leaving 10 bases between. The length of the CDR3 is 13 residues. The CDR3 region is CASSLGSQNEQFF. CDR3 in DNA: TGTGCCAGCAGTTTGGGCTCACAGAATGAGCAGTTCTTC.

This clone was counted once. The chain employs TRBV2 and TRBJ1-5; a possible D gene is TRBD1 (6 bases). The germline V and J ends were trimmed by 6 bases and 4 bases, with 16 bases remaining between them. The CDR3 spans 15 residues. Germline CDR1 is SNHLY and CDR2 is FYNNEI. CDR3 sequence: CASSEGVGNNQPQHF. CDR3 sequence (DNA): TGTGCCAGCAGCGAGGGGGTGGGAAATAATCAGCCCCAGCATTTT.

This clone has a single count. The chain carries TRBV5-4 and TRBJ2-2; D possibly corresponds to TRBD2 (6 bases). The V gene's germline CDR1 is SGHNT and CDR2 YYREEE (reference sequence). The CDR3 contains 16 residues. Trimming removed 2 bases at V and 5 bases at J, with 16 bases between. CDR3 sequence: CASSLYLAGSTGELFF. The CDR3 nucleotides are TGTGCCAGCAGCTTATATTTGGCGGGATCAACCGGGGAGCTGTTTTTT.

The chain carries TRBV29-1 and TRBJ2-1; 10 bases align to TRBD2. The CDR3 totals 15 residues. The germline V gene encodes CDR1 SQVTM and CDR2 ANQGSEA. Germline trimming cut 5 bases from V and 7 bases from J; bases unmatched to any gene: 11. The CDR3 DNA is TGCAGCGTTATCCCTAGCGGGAGTTTCAGAAATGAGCAGTTCTTC. Translated, it gives CSVIPSGSFRNEQFF.

This chain joins TRBV19 and TRBJ1-5; 10 nucleotides line up with TRBD1. Germline lookup yields CDR1 LNHDA and CDR2 SQIVND (reference sequence). The CDR3 has 19 residues. Trimming at V came to 6 bases and at J to 1 base, leaving 15 bases not matched to a gene. The chain's CDR3 is CASSRWTGGRERSNQPQHF. As DNA, the CDR3 is TGTGCCAGTAGCCGATGGACAGGGGGTAGGGAGCGAAGCAATCAGCCCCAGCATTTT.

The chain carries TRBV29-1 and TRBJ1-2, with D perhaps TRBD1 (5 bases). CDR1 is SQVTM and CDR2 is ANQGSEA in the germline V gene. The ends were cut back, 6 bases at V and 2 bases at J, with 10 bases in the middle. This CDR3 is built from 12 residues. The CDR3 bases are TGCAGCGTCATCCGGGGGAACTATGGCTACACCTTC. It specifies CSVIRGNYGYTF.

The chain employs TRBV5-4 and TRBJ2-7; D is perhaps TRBD2 (6 bases). V was trimmed by 0 bases and J by 6 bases, leaving 10 bases between them. CDR1 and CDR2 from the germline V gene are SGHNT and YYREEE (reference sequence). There are 13 residues in the CDR3. Written as DNA, the CDR3 is TGTGCCAGCAGCTTGGTTCACGGGGGCGAGCAGTACTTC. Protein: CASSLVHGGEQYF.